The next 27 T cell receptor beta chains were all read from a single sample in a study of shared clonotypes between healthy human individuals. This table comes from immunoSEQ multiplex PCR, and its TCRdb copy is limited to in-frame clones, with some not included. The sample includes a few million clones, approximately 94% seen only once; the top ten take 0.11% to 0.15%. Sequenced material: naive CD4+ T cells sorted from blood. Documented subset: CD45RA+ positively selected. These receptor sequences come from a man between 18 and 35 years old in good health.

The CDR3 nucleotides are TGTGCCAGCAGTGGTCTAGCGGGAGGAAAGACCCAGTACTTC. Translated, it gives CASSGLAGGKTQYF. The chain employs TRBV6-1 and TRBJ2-5; 11 positions agree with TRBD2. With 4 bases clipped from V and 6 bases from J, the junction kept 4 bases outside the gene matches. Per germline, CDR1 MNHNS and CDR2 SASEGT. This CDR3 comprises 14 residues.

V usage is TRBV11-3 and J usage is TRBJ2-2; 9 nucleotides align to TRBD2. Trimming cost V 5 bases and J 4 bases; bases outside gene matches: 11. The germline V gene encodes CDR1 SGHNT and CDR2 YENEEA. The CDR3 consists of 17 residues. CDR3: CASSPAPLAGSTGELFF. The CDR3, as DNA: TGTGCCAGCAGCCCTGCCCCCCTAGCGGGGAGCACCGGGGAGCTGTTTTTT.

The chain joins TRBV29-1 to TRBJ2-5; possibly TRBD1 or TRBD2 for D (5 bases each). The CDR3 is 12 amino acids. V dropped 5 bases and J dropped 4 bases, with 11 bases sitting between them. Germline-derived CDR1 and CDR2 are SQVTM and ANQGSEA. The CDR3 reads CSVRSGTETQYF. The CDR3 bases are TGCAGCGTTCGGTCGGGGACAGAGACCCAGTACTTC.

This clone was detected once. The CDR3 DNA reads as TGTGCCAGCACTAGCGGAAGCACAGATACGCAGTATTTT. Translated: CASTSGSTDTQYF. This chain joins TRBV6-1 and TRBJ2-3; 7 bases are a match to TRBD2. This CDR3 is built from 13 residues. Germline V gene sequence: CDR1 MNHNS, CDR2 SASEGT. J gave up 0 bases and V 7 bases, and 1 base lay outside the gene matches.

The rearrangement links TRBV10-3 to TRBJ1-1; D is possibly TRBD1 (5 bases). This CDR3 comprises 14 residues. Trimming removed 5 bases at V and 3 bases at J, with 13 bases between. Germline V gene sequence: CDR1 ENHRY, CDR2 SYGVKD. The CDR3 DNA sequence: TGTGCCATCAGTACCGGTCCCAGGGACACTGAAGCTTTCTTT. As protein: CAISTGPRDTEAFF.

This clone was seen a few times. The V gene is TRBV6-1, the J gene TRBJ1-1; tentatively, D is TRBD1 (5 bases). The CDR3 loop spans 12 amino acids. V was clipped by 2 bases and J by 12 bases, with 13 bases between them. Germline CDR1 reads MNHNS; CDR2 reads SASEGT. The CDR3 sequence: CASSEKGLTSFF. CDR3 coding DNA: TGTGCCAGCAGTGAAAAGGGACTGACGTCTTTCTTT.

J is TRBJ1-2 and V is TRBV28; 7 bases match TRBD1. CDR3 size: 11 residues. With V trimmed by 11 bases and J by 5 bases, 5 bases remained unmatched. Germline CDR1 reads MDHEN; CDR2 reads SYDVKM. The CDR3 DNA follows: TGTGCCTCCGGGACAGTTTATGGCTACACCTTC. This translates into CASGTVYGYTF.

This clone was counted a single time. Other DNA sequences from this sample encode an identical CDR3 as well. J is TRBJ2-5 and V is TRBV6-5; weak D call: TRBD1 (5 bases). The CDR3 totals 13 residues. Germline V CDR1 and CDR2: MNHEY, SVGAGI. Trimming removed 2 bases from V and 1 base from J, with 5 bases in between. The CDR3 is CASSYRGQETQYF. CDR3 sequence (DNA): TGTGCCAGCAGTTACAGGGGCCAAGAGACCCAGTACTTC.

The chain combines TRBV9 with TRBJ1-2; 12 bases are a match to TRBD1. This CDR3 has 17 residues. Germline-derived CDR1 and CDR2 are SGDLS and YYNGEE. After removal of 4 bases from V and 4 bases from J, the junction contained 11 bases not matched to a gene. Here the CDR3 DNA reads TGTGCCAGCAGCAGGGGTGGGACAGGGGGCACCCTCTATGGCTACACCTTC. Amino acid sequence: CASSRGGTGGTLYGYTF.

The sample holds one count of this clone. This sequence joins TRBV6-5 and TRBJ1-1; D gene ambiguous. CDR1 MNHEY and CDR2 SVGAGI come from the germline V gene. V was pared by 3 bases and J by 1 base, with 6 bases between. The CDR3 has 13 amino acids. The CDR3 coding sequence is TGTGCCAGCAGTTATATGGGGAACACTGAAGCTTTCTTT. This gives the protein CASSYMGNTEAFF.

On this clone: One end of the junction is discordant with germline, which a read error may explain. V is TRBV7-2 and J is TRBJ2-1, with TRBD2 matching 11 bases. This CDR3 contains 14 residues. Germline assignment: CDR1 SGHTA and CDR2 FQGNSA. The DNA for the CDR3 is TGTGCCAGCAGCTTAGAGTGGTTAGCGGGAGGGTCGCTCTTC. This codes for CASSLEWLAGGSLF.

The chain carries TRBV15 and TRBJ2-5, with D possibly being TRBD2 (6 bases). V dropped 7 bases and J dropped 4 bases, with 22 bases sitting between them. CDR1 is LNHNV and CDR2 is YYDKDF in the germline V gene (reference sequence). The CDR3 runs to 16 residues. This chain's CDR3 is CATTRGSGRYRETQYF. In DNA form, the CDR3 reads TGTGCCACCACCCGTGGGTCCGGGAGATATAGAGAGACCCAGTACTTC. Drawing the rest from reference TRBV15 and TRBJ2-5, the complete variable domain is DAMVIQNPRYQVTQFGKPVTLSCSQTLNHNVMYWYQQKSSQAPKLLFHYYDKDFNNEADTPDNFQSRRPNTSFCFLDIRSPGLGDTAMYLCATTRGSGRYRETQYFGPGTRLLVL.

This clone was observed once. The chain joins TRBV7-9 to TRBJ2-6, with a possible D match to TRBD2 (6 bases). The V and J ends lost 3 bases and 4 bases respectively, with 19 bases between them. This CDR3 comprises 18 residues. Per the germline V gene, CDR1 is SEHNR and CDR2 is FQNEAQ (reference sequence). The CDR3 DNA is TGTGCCAGCAGCTTCCGGGACTCGTCCTGGACCGGGGCCAACGTCCTGACTTTC. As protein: CASSFRDSSWTGANVLTF.

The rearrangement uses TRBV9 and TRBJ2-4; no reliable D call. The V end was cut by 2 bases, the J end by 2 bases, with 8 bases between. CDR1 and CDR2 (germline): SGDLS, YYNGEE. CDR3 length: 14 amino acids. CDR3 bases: TGTGCCAGCAGCGTGGGATCGTCCAAAAACATTCAGTACTTC. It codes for CASSVGSSKNIQYF. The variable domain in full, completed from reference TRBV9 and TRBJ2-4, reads DSGVTQTPKHLITATGQRVTLRCSPRSGDLSVYWYQQSLDQGLQFLIQYYNGEERAKGNILERFSAQQFPDLHSELNLSSLELGDSALYFCASSVGSSKNIQYFGAGTRLSVL.

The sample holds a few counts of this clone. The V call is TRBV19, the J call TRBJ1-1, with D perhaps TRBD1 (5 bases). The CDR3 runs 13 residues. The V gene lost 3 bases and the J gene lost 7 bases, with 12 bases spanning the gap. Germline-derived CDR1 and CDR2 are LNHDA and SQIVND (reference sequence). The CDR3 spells CASSIREIGEAFF. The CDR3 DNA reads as TGTGCCAGTAGTATCAGGGAAATTGGTGAAGCTTTCTTT. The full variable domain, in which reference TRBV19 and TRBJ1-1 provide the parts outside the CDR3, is DGGITQSPKYLFRKEGQNVTLSCEQNLNHDAMYWYRQDPGQGLRLIYYSQIVNDFQKGDIAEGYSVSREKKESFPLTVTSAQKNPTAFYLCASSIREIGEAFFGQGTRLTVV.

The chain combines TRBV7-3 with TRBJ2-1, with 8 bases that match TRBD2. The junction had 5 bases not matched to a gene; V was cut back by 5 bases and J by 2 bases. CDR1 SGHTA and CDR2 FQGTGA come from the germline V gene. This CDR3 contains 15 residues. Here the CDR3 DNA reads TGTGCCAGCAGCCTCCGGACTAGCCCCTACAATGAGCAGTTCTTC. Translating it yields CASSLRTSPYNEQFF.

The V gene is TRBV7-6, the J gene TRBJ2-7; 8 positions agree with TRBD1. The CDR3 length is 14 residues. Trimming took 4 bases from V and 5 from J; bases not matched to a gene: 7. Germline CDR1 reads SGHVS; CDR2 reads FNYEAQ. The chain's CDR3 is CASSSGQGMNEQYF. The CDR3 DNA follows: TGTGCCAGCAGCTCCGGACAGGGCATGAACGAGCAGTACTTC.

The CDR3 sequence is CASSLEGRGSYNSPLHF. CDR3 DNA: TGTGCCAGCAGCTTAGAGGGCAGGGGCTCCTATAATTCACCCCTCCACTTT. The chain uses TRBV7-2 and TRBJ1-6, with D maybe TRBD1 (6 bases). With 1 base removed from V and 0 bases from J, the gap between germline ends came to 10 bases. In germline, CDR1 is SGHTA, CDR2 FQGNSA. There are 17 residues in the CDR3.

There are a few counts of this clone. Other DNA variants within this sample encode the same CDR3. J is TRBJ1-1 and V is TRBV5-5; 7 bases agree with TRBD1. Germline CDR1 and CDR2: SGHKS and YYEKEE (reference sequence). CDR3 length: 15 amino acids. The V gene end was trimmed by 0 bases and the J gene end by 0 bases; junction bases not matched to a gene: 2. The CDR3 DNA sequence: TGTGCCAGCAGCTTGGCCGGGACAGTGAACACTGAAGCTTTCTTT. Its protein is CASSLAGTVNTEAFF.

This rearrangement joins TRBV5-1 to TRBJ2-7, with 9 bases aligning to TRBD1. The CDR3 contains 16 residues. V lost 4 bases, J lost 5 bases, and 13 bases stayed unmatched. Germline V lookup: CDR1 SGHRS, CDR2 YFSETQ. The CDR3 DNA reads TGCGCCAGCAGCACTTTCGGACAGGGGAGATGGGACGAGCAGTACTTC. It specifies CASSTFGQGRWDEQYF.

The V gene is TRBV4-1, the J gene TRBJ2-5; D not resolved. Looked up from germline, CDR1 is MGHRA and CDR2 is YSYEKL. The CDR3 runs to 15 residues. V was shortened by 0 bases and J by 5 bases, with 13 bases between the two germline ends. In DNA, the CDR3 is TGCGCCAGCAGCCAAGATTTGGGGTTATTGGAGACCCAGTACTTC. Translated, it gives CASSQDLGLLETQYF.

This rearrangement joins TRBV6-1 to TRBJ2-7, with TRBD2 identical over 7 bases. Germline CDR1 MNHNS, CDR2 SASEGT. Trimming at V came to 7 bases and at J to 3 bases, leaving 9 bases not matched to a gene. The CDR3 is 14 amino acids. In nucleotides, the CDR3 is TGTGCCAGCAACCCCACCGGGACTAACTACGAGCAGTACTTC. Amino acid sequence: CASNPTGTNYEQYF.

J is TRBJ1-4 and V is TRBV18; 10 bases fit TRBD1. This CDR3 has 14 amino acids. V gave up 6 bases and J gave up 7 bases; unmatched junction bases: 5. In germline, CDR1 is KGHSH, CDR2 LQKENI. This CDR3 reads CASSSDRGLEKLFF. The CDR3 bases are TGTGCCAGCTCTTCCGACAGGGGGCTTGAAAAACTGTTTTTT.

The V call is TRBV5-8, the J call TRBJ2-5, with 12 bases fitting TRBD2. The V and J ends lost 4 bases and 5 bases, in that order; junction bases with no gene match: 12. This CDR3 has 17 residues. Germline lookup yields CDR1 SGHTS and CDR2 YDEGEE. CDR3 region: CASSPQASGRALETQYF. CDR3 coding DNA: TGTGCCAGCAGCCCGCAGGCTAGCGGGAGGGCCCTTGAGACCCAGTACTTC.

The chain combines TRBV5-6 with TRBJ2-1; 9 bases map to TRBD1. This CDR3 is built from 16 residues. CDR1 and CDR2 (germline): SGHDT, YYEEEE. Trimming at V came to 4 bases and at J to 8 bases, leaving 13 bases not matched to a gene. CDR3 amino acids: CASSRSWDRVEDEQFF. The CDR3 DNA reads TGTGCCAGCAGCCGCTCGTGGGACAGGGTTGAGGATGAGCAGTTCTTC.

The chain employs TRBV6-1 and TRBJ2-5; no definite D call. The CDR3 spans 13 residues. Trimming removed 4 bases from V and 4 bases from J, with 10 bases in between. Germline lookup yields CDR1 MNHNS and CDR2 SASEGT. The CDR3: CASSVSQRETQYF. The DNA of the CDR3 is TGTGCCAGCAGTGTATCACAGCGAGAGACCCAGTACTTC.

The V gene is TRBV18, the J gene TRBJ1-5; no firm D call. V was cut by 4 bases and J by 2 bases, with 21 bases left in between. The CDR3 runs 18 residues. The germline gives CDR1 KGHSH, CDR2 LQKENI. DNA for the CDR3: TGTGCCAGCTCACTCATGAGTCCGGAGCCGTGGGGCAATCAGCCCCAGCATTTT. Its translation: CASSLMSPEPWGNQPQHF. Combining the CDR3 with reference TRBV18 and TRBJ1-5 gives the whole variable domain NAGVMQNPRHLVRRRGQEARLRCSPMKGHSHVYWYRQLPEEGLKFMVYLQKENIIDESGMPKERFSAEFPKEGPSILRIQQVVRGDSAAYFCASSLMSPEPWGNQPQHFGDGTRLSIL.